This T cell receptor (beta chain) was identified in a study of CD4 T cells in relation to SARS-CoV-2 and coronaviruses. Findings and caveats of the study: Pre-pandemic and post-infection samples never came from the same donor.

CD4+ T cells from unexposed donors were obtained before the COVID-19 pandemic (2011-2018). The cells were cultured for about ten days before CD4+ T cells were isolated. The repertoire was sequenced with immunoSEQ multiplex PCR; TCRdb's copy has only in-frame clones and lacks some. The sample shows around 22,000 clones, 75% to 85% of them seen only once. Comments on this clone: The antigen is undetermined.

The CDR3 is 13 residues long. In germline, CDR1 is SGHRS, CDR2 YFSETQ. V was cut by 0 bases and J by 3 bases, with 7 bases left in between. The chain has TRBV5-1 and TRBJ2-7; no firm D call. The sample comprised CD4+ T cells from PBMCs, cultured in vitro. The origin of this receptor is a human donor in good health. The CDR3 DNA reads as TGCGCCAGCAGCTTGGGACACAGCTACGAGCAGTACTTC. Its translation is CASSLGHSYEQYF.